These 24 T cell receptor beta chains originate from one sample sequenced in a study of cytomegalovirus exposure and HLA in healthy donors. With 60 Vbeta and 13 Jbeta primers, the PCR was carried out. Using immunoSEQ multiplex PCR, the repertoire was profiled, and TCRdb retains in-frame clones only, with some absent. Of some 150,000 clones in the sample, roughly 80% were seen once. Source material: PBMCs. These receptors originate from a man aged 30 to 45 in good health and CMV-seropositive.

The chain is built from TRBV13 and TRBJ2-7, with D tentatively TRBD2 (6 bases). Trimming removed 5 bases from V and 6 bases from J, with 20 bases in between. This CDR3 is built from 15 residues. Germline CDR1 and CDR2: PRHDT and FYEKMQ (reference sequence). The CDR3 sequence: CASSRRLYGGVEQYF. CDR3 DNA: TGTGCCAGCAGCCGACGTCTCTACGGGGGAGTCGAGCAGTACTTC.

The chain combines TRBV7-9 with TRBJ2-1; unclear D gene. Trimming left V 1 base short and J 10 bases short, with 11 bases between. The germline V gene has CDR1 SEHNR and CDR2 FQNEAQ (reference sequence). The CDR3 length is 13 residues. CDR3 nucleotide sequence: TGTGCCAGCAGCTTAGATGCAGGCGACGAGCAGTTCTTC. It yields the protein CASSLDAGDEQFF.

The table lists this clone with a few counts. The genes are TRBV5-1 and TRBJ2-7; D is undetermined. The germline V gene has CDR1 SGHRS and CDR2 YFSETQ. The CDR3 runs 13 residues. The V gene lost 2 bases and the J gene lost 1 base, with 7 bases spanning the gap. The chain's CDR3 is CASSFQESYEQYF. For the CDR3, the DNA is TGCGCCAGCAGCTTTCAGGAATCCTACGAGCAGTACTTC.

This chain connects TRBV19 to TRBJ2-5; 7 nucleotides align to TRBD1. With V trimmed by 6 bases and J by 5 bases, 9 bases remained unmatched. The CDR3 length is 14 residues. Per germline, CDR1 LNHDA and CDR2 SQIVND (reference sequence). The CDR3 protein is CASRENRGRETQYF. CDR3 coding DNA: TGTGCCAGTAGGGAAAACAGGGGACGGGAGACCCAGTACTTC. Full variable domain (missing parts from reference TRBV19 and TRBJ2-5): DGGITQSPKYLFRKEGQNVTLSCEQNLNHDAMYWYRQDPGQGLRLIYYSQIVNDFQKGDIAEGYSVSREKKESFPLTVTSAQKNPTAFYLCASRENRGRETQYFGPGTRLLVL.

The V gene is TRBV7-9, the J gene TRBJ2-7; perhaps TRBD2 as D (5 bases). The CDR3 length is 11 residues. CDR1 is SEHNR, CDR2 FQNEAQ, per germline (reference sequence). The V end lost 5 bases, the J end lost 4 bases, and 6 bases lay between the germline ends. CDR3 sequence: CASSREYEQYF. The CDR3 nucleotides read TGTGCCAGCAGCAGGGAGTACGAGCAGTACTTC. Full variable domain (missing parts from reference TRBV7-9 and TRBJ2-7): DTGVSQNPRHKITKRGQNVTFRCDPISEHNRLYWYRQTLGQGPEFLTYFQNEAQLEKSRLLSDRFSAERPKGSFSTLEIQRTEQGDSAMYLCASSREYEQYFGPGTRLTVT.

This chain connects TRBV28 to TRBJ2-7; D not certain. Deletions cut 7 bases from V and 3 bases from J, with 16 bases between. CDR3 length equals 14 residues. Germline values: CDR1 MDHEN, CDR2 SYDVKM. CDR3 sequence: CASTYSVTGYEQYF. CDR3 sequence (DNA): TGTGCCAGCACTTACTCTGTTACGGGCTACGAGCAGTACTTC.

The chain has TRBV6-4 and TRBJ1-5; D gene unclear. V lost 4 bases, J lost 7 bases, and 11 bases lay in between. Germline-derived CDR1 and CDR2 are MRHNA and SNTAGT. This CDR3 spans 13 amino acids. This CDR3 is CASSVSVGQPQHF. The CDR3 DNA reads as TGTGCCAGCAGTGTTTCTGTCGGGCAGCCCCAGCATTTT.

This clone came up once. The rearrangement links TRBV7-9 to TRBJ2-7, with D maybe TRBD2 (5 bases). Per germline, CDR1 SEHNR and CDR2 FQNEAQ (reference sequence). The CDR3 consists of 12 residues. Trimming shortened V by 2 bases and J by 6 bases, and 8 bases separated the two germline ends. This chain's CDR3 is CASSLSAGEQYF. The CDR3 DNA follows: TGTGCCAGCAGCTTAAGTGCGGGCGAGCAGTACTTC.

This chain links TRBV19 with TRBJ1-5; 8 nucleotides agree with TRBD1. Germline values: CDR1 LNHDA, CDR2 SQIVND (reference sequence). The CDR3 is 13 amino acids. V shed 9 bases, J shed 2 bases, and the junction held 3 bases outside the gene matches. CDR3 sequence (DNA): TGTGCCAGCAAGGGACAGGGCAATCAGCCCCAGCATTTT. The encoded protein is CASKGQGNQPQHF.

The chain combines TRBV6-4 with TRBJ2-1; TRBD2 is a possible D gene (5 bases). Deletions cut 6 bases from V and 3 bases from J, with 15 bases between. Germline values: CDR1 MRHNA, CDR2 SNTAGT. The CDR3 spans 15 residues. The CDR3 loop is CASRRDIGLYNEQFF. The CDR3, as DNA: TGTGCCAGCAGGAGGGATATAGGGCTCTACAATGAGCAGTTCTTC.

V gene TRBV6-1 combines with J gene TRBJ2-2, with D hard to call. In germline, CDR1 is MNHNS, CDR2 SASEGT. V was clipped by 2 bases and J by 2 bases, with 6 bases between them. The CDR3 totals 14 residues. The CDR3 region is CASSELGNTGELFF. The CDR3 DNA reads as TGTGCCAGCAGTGAACTAGGAAACACCGGGGAGCTGTTTTTT.

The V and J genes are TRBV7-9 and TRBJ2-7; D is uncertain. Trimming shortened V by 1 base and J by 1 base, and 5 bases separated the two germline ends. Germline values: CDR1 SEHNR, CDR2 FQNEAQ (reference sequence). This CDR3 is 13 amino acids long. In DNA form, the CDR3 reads TGTGCCAGCAGCTTAGGGCTTTCCTACGAGCAGTACTTC. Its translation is CASSLGLSYEQYF.

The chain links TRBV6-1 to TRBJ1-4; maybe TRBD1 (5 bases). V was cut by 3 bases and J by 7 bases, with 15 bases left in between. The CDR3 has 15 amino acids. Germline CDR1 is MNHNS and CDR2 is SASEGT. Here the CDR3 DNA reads TGTGCCAGCAGTGATGGGCCCTCGGGGGGTGAAAAACTGTTTTTT. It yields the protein CASSDGPSGGEKLFF.

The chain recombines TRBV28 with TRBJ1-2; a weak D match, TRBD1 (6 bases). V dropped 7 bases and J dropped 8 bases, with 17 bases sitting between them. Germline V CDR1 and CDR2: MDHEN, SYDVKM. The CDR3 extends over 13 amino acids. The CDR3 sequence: CASIRGGRFGYTF. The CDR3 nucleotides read TGTGCCAGCATCCGGGGGGGCAGGTTCGGCTACACCTTC.

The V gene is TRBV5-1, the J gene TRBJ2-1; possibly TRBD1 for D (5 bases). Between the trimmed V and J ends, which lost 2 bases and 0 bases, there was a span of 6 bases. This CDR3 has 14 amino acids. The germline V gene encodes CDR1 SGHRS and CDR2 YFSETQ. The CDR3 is CASSFDSSYNEQFF. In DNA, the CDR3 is TGCGCCAGCAGCTTTGACAGCTCCTACAATGAGCAGTTCTTC.

CDR3 coding DNA: TGTGCCACTAGCGAGGGACTAGCGGACACCGGGGAGCTGTTTTTT. It encodes CATSEGLADTGELFF. This sequence joins TRBV15 and TRBJ2-2, with 11 bases that match TRBD2. Trimming cost V 9 bases and J 3 bases; bases outside gene matches: 6. The CDR3 consists of 15 residues. The germline V gene has CDR1 LNHNV and CDR2 YYDKDF (reference sequence).

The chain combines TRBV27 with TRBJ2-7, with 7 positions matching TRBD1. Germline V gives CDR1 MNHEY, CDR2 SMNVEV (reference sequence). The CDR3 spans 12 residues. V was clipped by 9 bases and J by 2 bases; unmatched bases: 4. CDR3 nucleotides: TGTGCCAGTTGGGACAGCCCCTACGAGCAGTACTTC. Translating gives CASWDSPYEQYF.

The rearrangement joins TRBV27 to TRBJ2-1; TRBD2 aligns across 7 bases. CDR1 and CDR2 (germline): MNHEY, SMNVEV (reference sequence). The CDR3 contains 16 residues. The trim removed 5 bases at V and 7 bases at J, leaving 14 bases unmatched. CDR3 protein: CASSPLGRGSGNEQFF. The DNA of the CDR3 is TGTGCCAGCAGTCCCCTGGGGCGCGGGAGTGGGAATGAGCAGTTCTTC.

The chain's CDR3 is CASSALGTGKPNTEAFF. CDR3 sequence (DNA): TGTGCCAGTAGTGCTCTTGGGACAGGGAAGCCGAACACTGAAGCTTTCTTT. The rearrangement uses TRBV19 and TRBJ1-1, with TRBD1 identical over 9 bases. V gave up 5 bases and J gave up 1 base; unmatched junction bases: 11. Per germline, CDR1 LNHDA and CDR2 SQIVND (reference sequence). This CDR3 contains 17 residues.

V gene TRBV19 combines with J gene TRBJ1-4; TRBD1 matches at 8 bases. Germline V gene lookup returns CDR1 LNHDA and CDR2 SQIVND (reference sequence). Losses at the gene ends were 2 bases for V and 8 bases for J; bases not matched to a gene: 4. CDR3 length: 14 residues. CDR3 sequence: CASSIQGAGEKLFF. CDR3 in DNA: TGTGCCAGTAGTATACAGGGGGCAGGCGAAAAACTGTTTTTT.

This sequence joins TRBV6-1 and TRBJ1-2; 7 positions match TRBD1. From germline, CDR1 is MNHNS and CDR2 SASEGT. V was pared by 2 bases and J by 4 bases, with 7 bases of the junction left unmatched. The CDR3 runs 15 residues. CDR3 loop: CASSESAGGVYGYTF. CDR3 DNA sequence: TGTGCCAGCAGTGAATCGGCAGGGGGAGTCTATGGCTACACCTTC.

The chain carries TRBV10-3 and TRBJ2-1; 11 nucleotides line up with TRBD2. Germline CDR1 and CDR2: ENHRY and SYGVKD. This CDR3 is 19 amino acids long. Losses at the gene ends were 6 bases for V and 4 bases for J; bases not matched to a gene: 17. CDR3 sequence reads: CAIRAIILAGGRVYNEQFF. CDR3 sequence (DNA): TGTGCCATCAGAGCCATCATTCTAGCGGGGGGAAGGGTATACAATGAGCAGTTCTTC.

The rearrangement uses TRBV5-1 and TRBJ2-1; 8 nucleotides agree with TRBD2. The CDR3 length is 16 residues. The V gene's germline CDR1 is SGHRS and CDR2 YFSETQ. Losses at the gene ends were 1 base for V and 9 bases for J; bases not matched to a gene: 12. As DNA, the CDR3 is TGCGCCAGCAGCTTGTCGGTCGGGGGGGCCTATGGTGAGCAGTTCTTC. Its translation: CASSLSVGGAYGEQFF.

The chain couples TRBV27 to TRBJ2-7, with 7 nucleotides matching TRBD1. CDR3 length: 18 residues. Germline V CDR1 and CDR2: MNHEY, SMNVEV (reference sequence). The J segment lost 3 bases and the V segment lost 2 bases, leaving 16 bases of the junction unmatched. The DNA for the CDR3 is TGTGCCAGCAGTTTACTCAAGGGGGCTCGGATAGACGGCTACGAGCAGTACTTC. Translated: CASSLLKGARIDGYEQYF.